One sample yielded the 24 T cell receptor beta chains listed below, sequenced in a study of cytomegalovirus exposure and HLA in healthy donors. PCR was performed using 60 Vbeta and 13 Jbeta primers. TCRdb's copy holds only in-frame clones and misses some; the assay was immunoSEQ multiplex PCR. The repertoire holds 150,000 to 200,000 clones, with around 88% as singletons. The sequenced sample consisted of PBMCs. Receptor source: a man aged 40-55 years in good health and CMV-seropositive.

The chain joins TRBV29-1 to TRBJ2-3; 7 bases map to TRBD2. CDR1 and CDR2 from the germline V gene are SQVTM and ANQGSEA. The ends lost 4 bases at V and 4 bases at J; junction bases unmatched: 8. This CDR3 spans 14 amino acids. The CDR3 is CSVVGGRGSDTQYF. The CDR3 DNA is TGCAGCGTTGTGGGCGGGAGAGGATCAGATACGCAGTATTTT.

The chain uses TRBV10-1 and TRBJ2-3, with 7 bases matching TRBD1. Germline V CDR1 and CDR2: WNHNN, SYGVQD (reference sequence). The trim removed 6 bases at V and 7 bases at J, leaving 7 bases unmatched. The CDR3 covers 13 residues. CDR3 in amino acids: CASSQQGPNTQYF. CDR3 nucleotide sequence: TGCGCCAGCAGCCAACAGGGGCCAAATACGCAGTATTTT.

The chain recombines TRBV9 with TRBJ2-1; TRBD2 is a possible D gene (6 bases). CDR3 length: 14 residues. V lost 0 bases and J 2 bases, leaving 6 bases between the germline ends. Germline CDR1 and CDR2: SGDLS and YYNGEE. Here the CDR3 reads CASSVGGTYNEQFF. DNA of the CDR3: TGTGCCAGCAGCGTAGGCGGGACCTACAATGAGCAGTTCTTC.

This clone has just a few counts. The CDR3 here is CASSGTVDSDTQYF. The CDR3 DNA is TGTGCCAGCAGTGGGACGGTGGACTCAGATACGCAGTATTTT. The rearrangement uses TRBV6-4 and TRBJ2-3; a possible D gene is TRBD2 (5 bases). V was clipped by 4 bases and J by 4 bases, with 12 bases between them. The CDR3 runs to 14 residues. CDR1 is MRHNA and CDR2 is SNTAGT in the germline V gene.

The chain carries TRBV28 and TRBJ2-1, with 7 bases fitting TRBD1. This CDR3 region has 12 residues. The V gene's germline CDR1 is MDHEN and CDR2 SYDVKM. J lost 12 bases, V lost 3 bases, and 5 bases had no gene match. CDR3 loop: CASSFQGVRQFF. The CDR3 DNA reads TGTGCCAGCAGTTTTCAGGGGGTAAGGCAGTTCTTC.

The chain is built from TRBV11-2 and TRBJ2-1, with TRBD2 as a possible D gene (5 bases). In germline, CDR1 is SGHAT, CDR2 FQNNGV. CDR3 length: 12 residues. The germline V and J ends were trimmed by 3 bases and 8 bases, with 8 bases remaining between them. The CDR3 spells CASSFRGYEQFF. As DNA, the CDR3 is TGTGCCAGCAGCTTTCGGGGATATGAGCAGTTCTTC.

The rearrangement joins TRBV9 to TRBJ1-3, with 9 bases matching TRBD1. CDR3 length: 16 amino acids. Losses at the gene ends were 4 bases for V and 0 bases for J; bases not matched to a gene: 5. CDR1 and CDR2 from the germline V gene are SGDLS and YYNGEE. This CDR3 is CASSTLGQGSGNTIYF. In DNA, the CDR3 is TGTGCCAGCAGCACCCTGGGACAGGGCTCTGGAAACACCATATATTTT.

This rearrangement joins TRBV5-1 to TRBJ2-5, with 9 bases identical to TRBD1. The closer fit of TRBJ2-7 to the DNA end suggests the J call may be wrong. The CDR3 is 14 residues long. Germline CDR1 is SGHRS and CDR2 is YFSETQ. The CDR3 DNA sequence: TGCGCCAGCAGCTGGGGGGACAGGGTGAACGAGCAGTACTTC. Amino acids: CASSWGDRVNEQYF.

J is TRBJ1-5 and V is TRBV27; a possible D gene is TRBD1 (6 bases). The CDR3 consists of 16 residues. Germline CDR1 is MNHEY and CDR2 is SMNVEV (reference sequence). Trimming stripped 2 bases from V and 7 bases from J, with 18 bases between. CDR3 coding DNA: TGTGCCAGCAGTTTAGTCTCGGGGGGGGCGAGACAGCCCCAGCATTTT. This encodes CASSLVSGGARQPQHF.

The V gene is TRBV6-5, the J gene TRBJ1-4, with a possible D match to TRBD1 (6 bases). The CDR3 is made up of 13 amino acids. Trimming cost V 8 bases and J 8 bases, with 15 bases left between them. Germline-derived CDR1 and CDR2 are MNHEY and SVGAGI. The CDR3 loop is CASGQSFKEKLFF. As DNA, the CDR3 is TGTGCCAGCGGACAGAGTTTTAAAGAAAAACTGTTTTTT.

The chain combines TRBV6-8 with TRBJ2-5, with D possibly being TRBD2 (7 bases). Looked up from germline, CDR1 is MNHGY and CDR2 is SAAAGT. The CDR3 totals 12 residues. Trimming stripped 5 bases from V and 5 bases from J, with 9 bases between. CDR3 DNA sequence: TGTGCCAGCAGTGAGGGGGGGGAGACCCAGTACTTC. This gives the protein CASSEGGETQYF.

This sequence joins TRBV23-1 and TRBJ2-7; tentative D call: TRBD2 (5 bases). TRBV23-1 is an ORF, with its function uncertain. Between the trimmed V and J ends, which lost 0 bases and 5 bases, there was a span of 17 bases. The length of the CDR3 is 16 residues. DNA of the CDR3: TGCGCCAGCAGTCAATCGGTAGTGGCCACTAGTCACGAGCAGTACTTC. This gives the protein CASSQSVVATSHEQYF.

V is TRBV5-1 and J is TRBJ2-1; TRBD2 aligns across 7 bases. Germline CDR1 is SGHRS and CDR2 is YFSETQ. After removal of 4 bases from V and 7 bases from J, the junction contained 14 bases not matched to a gene. The CDR3 is made up of 16 amino acids. The CDR3 bases are TGCGCCAGCAGCCCCTTCCGCGCGGGAGAAGGGAATGAGCAGTTCTTC. As protein: CASSPFRAGEGNEQFF.

This chain links TRBV20-1 with TRBJ2-7; D may be TRBD1 (6 bases). The germline CDR1 and CDR2 sequences are DFQATT and SNEGSKA (reference sequence). V dropped 2 bases and J dropped 6 bases, with 8 bases sitting between them. This CDR3 region has 11 residues. The CDR3 loop is CSARSDSEQYF. In nucleotides, the CDR3 is TGCAGTGCTAGATCGGACAGCGAGCAGTACTTC.

The V call is TRBV9, the J call TRBJ1-1; possible D gene TRBD1, 5 bases. Germline V gene lookup returns CDR1 SGDLS and CDR2 YYNGEE. There are 17 residues in the CDR3. V was clipped by 0 bases and J by 0 bases, with 15 bases between them. CDR3 coding DNA: TGTGCCAGCAGCGTAGGAATCGGCGGGGGGATGAACACTGAAGCTTTCTTT. This encodes CASSVGIGGGMNTEAFF.

The chain links TRBV6-5 to TRBJ2-1; TRBD2 agrees at 7 bases. The length of the CDR3 is 16 residues. V lost 2 bases to trimming and J lost 9 bases; unmatched junction nucleotides: 13. The germline V gene encodes CDR1 MNHEY and CDR2 SVGAGI. CDR3 DNA: TGTGCCAGCAGTTACGGTGGCGGGAGAGCGTCAGGTGAGCAGTTCTTC. Translating gives CASSYGGGRASGEQFF.

The rearrangement links TRBV18 to TRBJ1-5; 7 positions match TRBD1. Germline trimming cut 4 bases from V and 0 bases from J; bases unmatched to any gene: 3. Germline V gene data show CDR1 as KGHSH and CDR2 as LQKENI. The CDR3 is made up of 15 amino acids. The CDR3 spells CASSRTGDSNQPQHF. CDR3 sequence (DNA): TGTGCCAGCTCACGTACAGGGGATAGCAATCAGCCCCAGCATTTT. Drawing the rest from reference TRBV18 and TRBJ1-5, the complete variable domain is NAGVMQNPRHLVRRRGQEARLRCSPMKGHSHVYWYRQLPEEGLKFMVYLQKENIIDESGMPKERFSAEFPKEGPSILRIQQVVRGDSAAYFCASSRTGDSNQPQHFGDGTRLSIL.

This rearrangement joins TRBV9 to TRBJ1-2, with a weak D call TRBD1 (5 bases). Germline CDR1 reads SGDLS; CDR2 reads YYNGEE. This CDR3 region has 14 residues. Trimming removed 0 bases at V and 3 bases at J, with 9 bases between. DNA of the CDR3: TGTGCCAGCAGCGTAGGAGGAGGGGACTATGGCTACACCTTC. Translation gives CASSVGGGDYGYTF.

The CDR3 bases are TGTGCCAGCAGCTTAAGGACTAGCGGGTACTTTTCCTACGAGCAGTACTTC. Encoded protein: CASSLRTSGYFSYEQYF. The chain combines TRBV5-6 with TRBJ2-7; 11 bases are shared with TRBD2. The CDR3 runs to 17 residues. CDR1 SGHDT and CDR2 YYEEEE come from the germline V gene. The junction had 8 bases not matched to a gene; V was cut back by 2 bases and J by 1 base.

This sequence joins TRBV7-2 and TRBJ1-2, with TRBD1 matching over 7 bases. This CDR3 contains 15 residues. The J segment lost 1 base and the V segment lost 3 bases, leaving 5 bases of the junction unmatched. CDR1 and CDR2 from the germline V gene are SGHTA and FQGNSA. CDR3 loop: CASSFGGQLNYGYTF. As DNA, the CDR3 is TGTGCCAGCAGCTTCGGGGGACAGCTTAACTATGGCTACACCTTC. The variable domain in full, with the rest retrieved from reference TRBV7-2 and TRBJ1-2, is GAGVSQSPSNKVTEKGKDVELRCDPISGHTALYWYRQSLGQGLEFLIYFQGNSAPDKSGLPSDRFSAERTGGSVSTLTIQRTQQEDSAVYLCASSFGGQLNYGYTFGSGTRLTVV.

With respect to this clone: One junction end disagrees with the germline gene, perhaps due to a read error. The rearrangement uses TRBV5-1 and TRBJ2-7; a weak D match, TRBD2 (8 bases). The CDR3 covers 16 residues. Germline CDR1 is SGHRS and CDR2 is YFSETQ. CDR3 residues: CASSPGGARGSSEQYF. As DNA, the CDR3 is TGCGCCAGCTCACCGGGGGGGGCCAGGGGGTCCTCCGAGCAGTACTTC. The full variable domain, its missing parts supplied by reference TRBV5-1 and TRBJ2-7, is KAGVTQTPRYLIKTRGQQVTLSCSPISGHRSVSWYQQTPGQGLQFLFEYFSETQRNKGNFPGRFSGRQFSNSRSEMNVSTLELGDSALYLCASSPGGARGSSEQYFGPGTRLTVT.

This clone was recorded only once. The chain joins TRBV5-1 to TRBJ1-1; TRBD1 might be the D (5 bases). The CDR3 contains 12 residues. CDR1 and CDR2 (germline): SGHRS, YFSETQ. V lost 3 bases and J 8 bases, leaving 11 bases between the germline ends. The CDR3 DNA follows: TGCGCCAGCAGCTACCCGACAGAGGAAGCTTTCTTT. It translates to CASSYPTEEAFF.

This rearrangement joins TRBV5-8 to TRBJ2-2; a weak D match, TRBD2 (6 bases). The V end was cut by 0 bases, the J end by 5 bases, with 8 bases between. Germline CDR1 is SGHTS and CDR2 is YDEGEE. The CDR3 runs to 14 residues. The DNA for the CDR3 is TGTGCCAGCAGCTTGGAACTAGCAACCGGGGAGCTGTTTTTT. Encoded protein: CASSLELATGELFF.

The chain couples TRBV9 to TRBJ2-7; D call uncertain. This CDR3 contains 14 residues. In germline, CDR1 is SGDLS, CDR2 YYNGEE. The germline V and J ends were trimmed by 0 bases and 6 bases, with 13 bases remaining between them. The CDR3 spells CASSVDPRVSEQYF. The DNA of the CDR3 is TGTGCCAGCAGCGTAGACCCTAGAGTCAGCGAGCAGTACTTC.